These T cell receptor beta chains were read from a single sample in a study of T-cell reconstitution after alpha-beta-depleted transplantation in children. TCRdb re-derived calls from the PCR reads in MiXCR, one entry per CDR3 protein. The sample lists some 200,000 distinct CDR3 sequences, under 9.5% occurring once. The source material was PBMCs from the stem cell graft donor, sampled from the stem cell graft. The origin of the receptors is a human donor who donated a stem cell graft to a child with acute lymphoblastic leukemia. The CDR3 runs from the conserved cysteine through the conserved F or W. D genes are given only for firm matches. Expanded clones are given a class, and other clones once, few, many or no size at all.

clone_size,j_call,d_call,v_call,cdr3_aa,cdr3_nt
many,TRBJ2-7,.,TRBV15,CATSRGSRGGNYEQYF,TGTGCCACCAGCAGAGGGTCCAGGGGAGGGAACTACGAGCAGTACTTC
many,TRBJ2-5,.,TRBV27,CASSFGLWERETQYF,TGTGCCAGCAGCTTTGGACTCTGGGAGAGAGAGACCCAGTACTTC
.,TRBJ1-2,TRBD1,TRBV29-1,CSVEDRVNYGYTF,TGCAGCGTGGAGGACAGGGTCAACTATGGCTACACCTTC
.,TRBJ1-4,.,TRBV5-1,CASSLAGGNEKLFF,TGCGCCAGCAGCTTGGCTGGGGGGAATGAAAAACTGTTTTTT
few,TRBJ1-3,.,TRBV5-1,CASSADSIGNTIYF,TGCGCCAGCAGCGCCGACAGTATTGGAAACACCATATATTTT
many,TRBJ2-7,TRBD2,TRBV20-1,CSARVLAGGTYEQYF,TGCAGTGCTAGGGTACTAGCGGGGGGAACCTACGAGCAGTACTTC
.,TRBJ2-7,TRBD2,TRBV20-1,CSAGWLAGAAEQYF,TGCAGTGCTGGTTGGCTAGCGGGGGCCGCCGAGCAGTACTTC
.,TRBJ2-1,.,TRBV6-6,CASRGLLNEQFF,TGTGCCAGCAGAGGCCTACTTAATGAGCAGTTCTTC
.,TRBJ2-3,TRBD2,TRBV10-3,CAIRGGLAATTDTQYF,TGTGCCATCAGAGGGGGACTAGCGGCGACCACAGATACGCAGTATTTT
.,TRBJ1-1,TRBD1,TRBV7-9,CASSKPGQVLATEAFF,TGTGCCAGCAGCAAGCCCGGACAGGTTTTGGCCACTGAAGCTTTCTTT
.,TRBJ2-6,TRBD1,TRBV27,CASSLSTGVMANVLTF,TGTGCCAGCAGTTTATCGACAGGGGTGATGGCCAACGTCCTGACTTTC
few,TRBJ1-3,.,TRBV19,CASSSAGGSSGNTIYF,TGTGCCAGTAGCTCGGCCGGCGGCAGCTCTGGAAACACCATATATTTT
few,TRBJ2-7,TRBD1,TRBV2,CASSPPTGIAYEQYF,TGTGCCAGCAGCCCACCGACAGGGATCGCCTACGAGCAGTACTTC
.,TRBJ1-2,.,TRBV11-2,CASSLDTRDYGYTF,TGTGCCAGCAGCTTAGACACGAGAGACTATGGCTACACCTTC
many,TRBJ2-5,.,TRBV3-1,CASSQGWETQYF,TGTGCCAGCAGCCAAGGCTGGGAGACCCAGTACTTC
.,TRBJ1-1,.,TRBV15,CATSRDLKNTEAFF,TGTGCCACCAGCAGAGATTTGAAGAACACTGAAGCTTTCTTT
few,TRBJ2-3,.,TRBV28,CASYPYGEGAEDTQYF,TGTGCCAGCTACCCTTACGGGGAGGGGGCTGAAGATACGCAGTATTTT
many,TRBJ1-5,.,TRBV7-8,CASTPGSNQPQHF,TGTGCCAGCACCCCAGGGTCGAATCAGCCCCAGCATTTT
.,TRBJ2-7,.,TRBV5-1,CASSLAPMAEQYF,TGCGCCAGCAGCTTGGCTCCCATGGCCGAGCAGTACTTC
few,TRBJ2-4,TRBD1,TRBV25-1,CASSRQGVDIQYF,TGTGCCAGCAGTAGACAGGGTGTGGACATTCAGTACTTC
.,TRBJ1-1,.,TRBV12-3/TRBV12-4,CASSFMLNTEAFF,TGTGCCAGCAGTTTTATGCTGAACACTGAAGCTTTCTTT
.,TRBJ2-2,TRBD2,TRBV12-3/TRBV12-4,CASSLTSVDTGELFF,TGTGCCAGCAGTTTAACTAGCGTTGACACCGGGGAGCTGTTTTTT
many,TRBJ1-5,.,TRBV29-1,CSVGDSNQPQHF,TGCAGCGTTGGGGATAGCAATCAGCCCCAGCATTTT
many,TRBJ2-3,.,TRBV5-1,CASSLNGASTDTQYF,TGCGCCAGCAGCTTGAACGGGGCTAGCACAGATACGCAGTATTTT
many,TRBJ2-3,.,TRBV7-9,CASRDGQTGDTQYF,TGTGCCAGCAGGGACGGACAGACTGGAGATACGCAGTATTTT
many,TRBJ2-6,TRBD1,TRBV5-5,CASSLQGGRGSGANVLTF,TGTGCCAGCAGCTTACAGGGGGGACGAGGCTCTGGGGCCAACGTCCTGACTTTC
many,TRBJ2-2,.,TRBV7-2,CASRTQGGTGELFF,TGTGCCAGCAGAACACAGGGTGGGACCGGGGAGCTGTTTTTT
many,TRBJ1-6,.,TRBV7-9,CASSYTGLSRPPNSPLHF,TGTGCCAGCAGCTACACGGGCCTCTCACGTCCTCCTAATTCACCCCTCCACTTT
few,TRBJ1-4,.,TRBV7-9,CASTEQGSDEKLFF,TGTGCCAGCACCGAACAGGGTTCCGATGAAAAACTGTTTTTT
.,TRBJ2-3,.,TRBV7-9,CASSFPPADTQYF,TGTGCCAGCAGCTTTCCTCCCGCAGATACGCAGTATTTT
many,TRBJ2-7,.,TRBV5-6,CASSLGDEQYF,TGTGCCAGCAGCTTGGGCGACGAGCAGTACTTC
many,TRBJ2-1,TRBD2,TRBV5-1,CASSLVGTSSNEQFF,TGCGCCAGCAGCTTGGTGGGGACTAGCAGCAATGAGCAGTTCTTC
many,TRBJ2-7,.,TRBV10-2,CASSVMGLSTYEQYF,TGCGCCAGCAGTGTTATGGGACTGAGTACCTACGAGCAGTACTTC
many,TRBJ1-2,.,TRBV5-6,CASIPWGRASRNGYTF,TGTGCCAGCATCCCCTGGGGCCGCGCTTCTAGAAATGGCTACACCTTC
many,TRBJ2-2,TRBD1,TRBV11-3,CASSPTYGTEVPGELFF,TGTGCCAGCAGCCCCACTTATGGGACAGAAGTACCCGGGGAGCTGTTTTTT
.,TRBJ2-1,.,TRBV12-3/TRBV12-4,CASSLWDEPYNEQFF,TGTGCCAGCAGTTTATGGGACGAGCCTTACAATGAGCAGTTCTTC
many,TRBJ2-4,.,TRBV29-1,CSVERILAFGGADSKYKNIQYF,TGCAGCGTTGAACGTATTTTAGCGTTTGGGGGGGCAGACTCAAAATACAAAAACATTCAGTACTTC
few,TRBJ2-3,TRBD2,TRBV6-4,CASSATSGVGTDTQYF,TGTGCCAGCAGTGCGACTAGCGGGGTCGGCACAGATACGCAGTATTTT
few,TRBJ2-5,TRBD2,TRBV6-1,CASRTISGGDQETQYF,TGTGCCAGCAGAACGATTAGCGGGGGAGACCAAGAGACCCAGTACTTC
.,TRBJ2-1,.,TRBV27,CASSRPPSNEQFF,TGTGCCAGCAGTCGACCCCCGAGCAATGAGCAGTTCTTC
.,TRBJ2-2,.,TRBV4-3,CASSQVEGAPGELFF,TGCGCCAGCAGCCAAGTTGAGGGCGCCCCCGGGGAGCTGTTTTTT
.,TRBJ1-5,.,TRBV6-2/TRBV6-3,CASSYPGQRLSNQPQHF,TGTGCCAGCAGTTACCCCGGGCAGAGGCTAAGCAATCAGCCCCAGCATTTT
few,TRBJ2-2,TRBD2,TRBV7-6,CASSRTSGGNTGELFF,TGTGCCAGCAGCCGTACTAGCGGGGGGAACACCGGGGAGCTGTTTTTT
.,TRBJ2-7,.,TRBV3-1,CASSPQRGFSYEQYF,TGTGCCAGCAGCCCCCAGAGGGGGTTTTCCTACGAGCAGTACTTC
.,TRBJ2-2,TRBD2,TRBV7-8,CASSPRGGRVTGELFF,TGTGCCAGCAGCCCCCGGGGAGGGCGGGTCACCGGGGAGCTGTTTTTT
.,TRBJ1-3,.,TRBV20-1,CSAPREGSGNTIYF,TGCAGTGCTCCACGTGAAGGCTCTGGAAACACCATATATTTT
few,TRBJ1-6,.,TRBV7-2,CASSLHNSPLHF,TGTGCCAGCAGCCTGCATAATTCACCCCTCCACTTT
.,TRBJ2-7,.,TRBV27,CASSSYLTYEQYF,TGTGCCAGCAGTTCCTACCTCACCTACGAGCAGTACTTC
few,TRBJ2-3,TRBD2,TRBV20-1,CSARRSGGAIDTQYF,TGCAGTGCTAGACGTAGCGGGGGGGCAATAGATACGCAGTATTTT
.,TRBJ2-7,.,TRBV12-3/TRBV12-4,CASSFGRVTSYEQYF,TGTGCCAGCAGTTTTGGGCGGGTTACATCCTACGAGCAGTACTTC
many,TRBJ1-5,.,TRBV7-2,CASSRTGTSWQHF,TGTGCCAGCAGCCGAACCGGGACAAGTTGGCAGCATTTT
many,TRBJ2-1,.,TRBV12-3/TRBV12-4,CASSPLGGYNEQFF,TGTGCCAGCAGTCCTCTTGGGGGCTACAATGAGCAGTTCTTC
few,TRBJ2-2,.,TRBV5-1,CASSLVQPGTGELFF,TGCGCCAGCAGCTTGGTACAGCCAGGCACCGGGGAGCTGTTTTTT
.,TRBJ1-1,.,TRBV20-1,CSATEQVLNTEAFF,TGCAGTGCTACTGAACAGGTACTGAACACTGAAGCTTTCTTT
.,TRBJ1-5,.,TRBV25-1,CASRVAGDNQPQHF,TGTGCCAGCAGAGTCGCCGGAGATAATCAGCCCCAGCATTTT
many,TRBJ1-5,.,TRBV15,CATSRDQGQPQHF,TGTGCCACCAGCAGAGATCAAGGTCAGCCCCAGCATTTT
.,TRBJ1-2,.,TRBV2,CASSGRPVYGYTF,TGTGCCAGCAGCGGACGTCCGGTCTATGGCTACACCTTC
few,TRBJ2-5,TRBD2,TRBV6-2/TRBV6-3,CASSPPLAGPKTQYF,TGTGCCAGCAGCCCCCCACTAGCGGGGCCGAAGACCCAGTACTTC
many,TRBJ2-5,.,TRBV12-3/TRBV12-4,CASSLPPAPTQYF,TGTGCCAGCAGTCTCCCCCCAGCTCCAACCCAGTACTTC